This T cell receptor beta chain stems from a study of cytomegalovirus exposure and HLA in healthy donors. Overall study findings and caveats: Most TCR sequences were rare, but some public TCRs occurred in many donors. High sensitivity and specificity were reportedly achieved when the classifier diagnosed cytomegalovirus status.

A note on this clone: Its antigen is unknown.

Measured with immunoSEQ multiplex PCR; TCRdb has only the in-frame clones, and not every one. The data show roughly 250,000 clones, 90% seen once. Germline CDR1 MGHRA, CDR2 YSYEKL. V was cut by 0 bases and J by 6 bases, with 15 bases left in between. This CDR3 is 16 amino acids long. Specimen: PBMCs. The clonotype originates from a woman younger than 35 in good health and CMV-seronegative. The J gene is TRBJ1-5, the V gene TRBV4-1; perhaps TRBD1 as D (6 bases). As DNA, the CDR3 is TGCGCCAGCAGCCAAGAAAGTTTCAGGGGTGGTCAGCCCCAGCATTTT. It codes for CASSQESFRGGQPQHF.